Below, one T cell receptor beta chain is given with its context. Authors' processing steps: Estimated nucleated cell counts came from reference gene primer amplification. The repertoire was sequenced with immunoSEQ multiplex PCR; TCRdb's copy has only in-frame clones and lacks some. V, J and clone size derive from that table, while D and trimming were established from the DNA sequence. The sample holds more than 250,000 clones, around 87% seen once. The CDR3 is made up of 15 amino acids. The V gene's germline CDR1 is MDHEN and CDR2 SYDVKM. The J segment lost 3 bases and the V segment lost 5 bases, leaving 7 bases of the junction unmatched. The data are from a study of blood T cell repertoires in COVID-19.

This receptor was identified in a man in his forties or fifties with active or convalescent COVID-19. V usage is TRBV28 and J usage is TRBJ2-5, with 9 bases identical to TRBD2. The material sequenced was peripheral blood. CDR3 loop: CASSPRTSEEETQYF. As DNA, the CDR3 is TGTGCCAGCAGTCCCCGGACTAGCGAAGAAGAGACCCAGTACTTC. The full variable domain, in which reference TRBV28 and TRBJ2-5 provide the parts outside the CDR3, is DVKVTQSSRYLVKRTGEKVFLECVQDMDHENMFWYRQDPGLGLRLIYFSYDVKMKEKGDIPEGYSVSREKKERFSLILESASTNQTSMYLCASSPRTSEEETQYFGPGTRLLVL.